This TCR beta chain appears in the sequencing data of a study of blood T cell repertoires in COVID-19. The CDR3 has 17 residues. Looked up from germline, CDR1 is LNHDA and CDR2 is SQIVND (reference sequence). The J segment lost 4 bases and the V segment lost 2 bases, leaving 13 bases of the junction unmatched. Sequenced by immunoSEQ multiplex PCR; TCRdb stores in-frame clones only, minus some. The sample consists of 250,000 to 300,000 clones, approximately 89% of them appearing once. Specimen: peripheral blood. The clonotype originates from a woman aged 55-70 years with acute or convalescent COVID-19. The rearrangement joins TRBV19 to TRBJ1-2; 7 nucleotides match TRBD1. Written as DNA, the CDR3 is TGTGCCAGTAGTATACGTGATGTGGTGGCAGGGGGCTATGGCTACACCTTC. Amino acids: CASSIRDVVAGGYGYTF.